This passage covers 4 T cell receptor beta chains from one sample sequenced in a study of blood T cells in healthy people across ages. It was with a sample-barcoded 5' primer and a J-beta primer mix that a second PCR of roughly 6 to 12 cycles was run. One entry per CDR3 protein results from TCRdb running MiXCR on the 5' RACE reads. The sample contains over a million distinct CDR3 sequences, roughly two fifths of which appear only once. Input material: blood. The origin of the receptors is a woman younger than 35 in good health.

The chain carries TRBV4-2 and TRBJ2-7; 7 bases align to TRBD1. This CDR3 region has 14 residues. The junction had 5 bases not matched to a gene; V was cut back by 3 bases and J by 3 bases. CDR1 is LGHNA and CDR2 is YNFKEQ in the germline V gene. The CDR3 DNA sequence: TGTGCCAGCAGCCATGGGACAGCTCACTACGAGCAGTACTTC. The encoded protein is CASSHGTAHYEQYF.

This clonotype was detected a few times. The chain is built from TRBV29-1 and TRBJ1-2; D is perhaps TRBD1 (6 bases). Trimming pared 4 bases from V and 7 bases from J, leaving 13 bases between. Germline lookup yields CDR1 SQVTM and CDR2 ANQGSEA. This CDR3 region has 12 residues. Written as DNA, the CDR3 is TGCAGCGTTGGCGGGGGGGGCGGTGGCTACACCTTC. Its translation: CSVGGGGGGYTF. Looking up the rest from reference TRBV29-1 and TRBJ1-2 gives the full variable domain: SAVISQKPSRDICQRGTSLTIQCQVDSQVTMMFWYRQQPGQSLTLIATANQGSEATYESGFVIDKFPISRPNLTFSTLTVSNMSPEDSSIYLCSVGGGGGGYTFGSGTRLTVV.

J is TRBJ1-1 and V is TRBV12-3 or TRBV12-4; no reliable D call. This CDR3 contains 16 residues. Trimming stripped 1 base from V and 0 bases from J, with 12 bases between. The chain's CDR3 is CASSLGVVGMNTEAFF. For the CDR3, the DNA is TGTGCCAGCAGTTTAGGGGTGGTGGGAATGAACACTGAAGCTTTCTTT.

The CDR3 region has the DNA TGTGCCAGCGTGTCGGGACTAGGTGGAAATACGCAGTATTTT. Translating it yields CASVSGLGGNTQYF. J is TRBJ2-3 and V is TRBV6-2 or TRBV6-3; 8 nucleotides line up with TRBD2. V shed 8 bases and J 7 bases; nucleotides not matched to a gene: 11. This CDR3 spans 14 amino acids. Germline-derived CDR1 and CDR2 are MNHEY and SVGEGT.